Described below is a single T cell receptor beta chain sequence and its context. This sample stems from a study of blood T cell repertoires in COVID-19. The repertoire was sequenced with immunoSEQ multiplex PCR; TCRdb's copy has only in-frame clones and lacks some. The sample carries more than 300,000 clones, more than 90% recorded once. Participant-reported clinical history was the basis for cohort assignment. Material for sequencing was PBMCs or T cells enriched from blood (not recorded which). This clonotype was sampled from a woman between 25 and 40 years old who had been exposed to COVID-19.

The DNA of the CDR3 is TGTGCCAGCAGCGTAGGACAGGGGTTCGAGCCCCAGCATTTT. Amino acids: CASSVGQGFEPQHF. V is TRBV9 and J is TRBJ1-5; TRBD1 matches at 8 bases. The germline gives CDR1 SGDLS, CDR2 YYNGEE. The CDR3 is 14 residues long. J lost 8 bases, V lost 0 bases, and 4 bases had no gene match.